This is a list of T cell receptor beta chains from one sample in a study of blood T cells in healthy people across ages. TCRdb reprocessed the 5' RACE reads with MiXCR, giving one entry per CDR3 protein. The table records 1.5 million to 2 million distinct CDR3 sequences, roughly two fifths of them present only once. The specimen was blood. The receptors shown here come from a human donor in good health. Each CDR3 is given with its conserved first and last residue. A D gene is named only where the DNA matches it firmly. Size tells how often a clone was seen (once, few, many) or the class of an expanded clone, and some rows leave it out.

>few|TRBJ1-2|15|TRBV12-3/TRBV12-4|.
TGTGCCAGCAGTTTAGAGTCCTCCTGGGACTATGGCTACACCTTC
CASSLESSWDYGYTF
>.|TRBJ1-2|12|TRBV4-2|.
TGTGCCAGCAGCCAAGAATCTATTGGCTACACCTTC
CASSQESIGYTF
>few|TRBJ1-2|14|TRBV2|.
TGTGCCAGCAGGAAAGGGCAGGGCTCCCTTGGCTACACCTTC
CASRKGQGSLGYTF
>few|TRBJ1-2|13|TRBV7-9|TRBD1
TGTGCCAGCAGCCCGATGACAGGGGCCGGCTACACCTTC
CASSPMTGAGYTF
>few|TRBJ2-7|13|TRBV2|TRBD1
TGTGCCAGCAGAGGTTGGACAGGGGGGGAGCAGTACTTC
CASRGWTGGEQYF
>few|TRBJ1-1|12|TRBV10-3|.
TGTGCCATCAGCGGCGACGTCTCTGAAGCTTTCTTT
CAISGDVSEAFF
>few|TRBJ2-7|14|TRBV20-1|.
TGCAGTGCTAGTACAGGGTATGTCTTCGACGAGCAGTACTTC
CSASTGYVFDEQYF
>.|TRBJ1-5|15|TRBV2|TRBD1
TGTGCCAGCAGTGAGGGACAGGTCAACAATCAGCCCCAGCATTTT
CASSEGQVNNQPQHF
>once|TRBJ1-1|14|TRBV12-3/TRBV12-4|TRBD1
TGTGCCAGCAGGCAGCGACAGGGGAACACTGAAGCTTTCTTT
CASRQRQGNTEAFF
>.|TRBJ1-5|15|TRBV25-1|.
TGTGCCAGCAGTGGGGCAGGATTTAGCAATCAGCCCCAGCATTTT
CASSGAGFSNQPQHF
>few|TRBJ2-1|14|TRBV3-1|.
TGTGCCAGCAGCCCGGTGTCAACCTACAATGAGCAGTTCTTC
CASSPVSTYNEQFF
>.|TRBJ2-3|16|TRBV4-1|TRBD2
TGCGCCAGCAGCCAACAGAGCGGGGGGGCGGCGGATACGCAGTATTTT
CASSQQSGGAADTQYF
>few|TRBJ2-5|15|TRBV7-2|.
TGTGCCAGCAGCTGGGCCGGGTCCACCGGAGGAACCCAGTACTTC
CASSWAGSTGGTQYF
>.|TRBJ2-7|14|TRBV6-5|.
TGTGCCAACAGCCGGGACATAAGCTCCTACGAGCAGTACTTC
CANSRDISSYEQYF
>.|TRBJ2-2|16|TRBV9|.
TGTGCCAGCAGCGGGGGACACGATGGGGACACCGGGGAGCTGTTTTTT
CASSGGHDGDTGELFF
>.|TRBJ1-5|20|TRBV24-1|TRBD1
TGTGCCACCAGTGATTTGATCGGACAGGAGGTCTTGGAAAGCAATCAGCCCCAGCATTTT
CATSDLIGQEVLESNQPQHF
>.|TRBJ2-3|12|TRBV3-1|.
TGTGCCAGCACCAGAAACACAGATACGCAGTATTTT
CASTRNTDTQYF
>.|TRBJ2-3|15|TRBV6-2/TRBV6-3|.
TGTGCCAGCAGCACCGGGACCCTCAGCACAGATACGCAGTATTTT
CASSTGTLSTDTQYF
>few|TRBJ1-6|13|TRBV12-3/TRBV12-4|.
TGTGCCAGCAGTTTGTCTGCGGATTCACCCCTCCACTTT
CASSLSADSPLHF
>.|TRBJ2-2|14|TRBV6-5|.
TGTGCCAGCAGTTACTCGGAGAGCACCGGGGAGCTGTTTTTT
CASSYSESTGELFF
>.|TRBJ1-1|16|TRBV12-3/TRBV12-4|.
TGTGCCAGCAGTTTATTAGACGGGGGGATCAACACTGAAGCTTTCTTT
CASSLLDGGINTEAFF
>few|TRBJ2-3|14|TRBV2|.
TGTGCCAGCAGTGGACAGGTCCGCACAGATACGCAGTATTTT
CASSGQVRTDTQYF
>.|TRBJ2-2|15|TRBV4-3|.
TGCGCCAGCAGCCAAGAAGGGAGGCGAGCCGGGGAGCTGTTTTTT
CASSQEGRRAGELFF
>.|TRBJ2-5|14|TRBV4-1|.
TGCGCCAGCAGCCAAGGCCCACAAATGGAGACCCAGTACTTC
CASSQGPQMETQYF
>many|TRBJ2-3|13|TRBV7-3|.
TGTGCCAGCAGCTCATTTAGCACAGATACGCAGTATTTT
CASSSFSTDTQYF
>few|TRBJ1-4|15|TRBV6-5|TRBD1
TGTGCCAGCAGTAGAACCGGGACAGTCAATGAAAAACTGTTTTTT
CASSRTGTVNEKLFF
>.|TRBJ2-6|14|TRBV5-1|.
TGCGCCAGCAGCTCGAATACCGGGGCCAACGTCCTGACTTTC
CASSSNTGANVLTF
>many|TRBJ2-1|12|TRBV5-6|.
TGTGCCAGCAGCCCCACTTGGGATGAGCAGTTCTTC
CASSPTWDEQFF
>.|TRBJ2-3|14|TRBV20-1|TRBD2
TGCAGTGCTACGCACCTAGCGGGCGGGGATGCGCAGTATTTT
CSATHLAGGDAQYF
>few|TRBJ2-1|14|TRBV7-3|.
TGTGCCAGCAGCTTAACTTTAGCCAACAATGAGCAGTTCTTC
CASSLTLANNEQFF
>.|TRBJ2-1|14|TRBV7-3|TRBD1
TGTGCCAGCAGCTTCGACAGGGGACGCAATGAGCAGTTCTTC
CASSFDRGRNEQFF
>.|TRBJ2-7|12|TRBV2|.
TGTGCCAGCACGGGGCCTTCAAACGAGCAGTACTTC
CASTGPSNEQYF